The present T cell receptor beta chain was sequenced within a study of HIV-infected patients and healthy controls. This clonotype showed up just a few times. TCRdb reprocessed the 5' RACE reads with MiXCR, giving one entry per CDR3 protein. The table records 70,000 or so distinct CDR3 sequences, about 16% of them present only once. This CDR3 contains 16 residues. Germline CDR1 SGHTA, CDR2 FQGNSA. V was cut by 2 bases and J by 5 bases, with 17 bases left in between. The chain has TRBV7-2 and TRBJ2-3; a possible D gene is TRBD2 (7 bases). The sequenced sample was CD4+ T cells from blood. The receptor was derived from a human donor in good health. CDR3 sequence: CASSLRGGGGRDTQYF. CDR3 bases: TGTGCCAGCAGCTTAAGGGGGGGCGGCGGGAGAGATACGCAGTATTTT. The full variable domain, with the rest looked up from reference TRBV7-2 and TRBJ2-3, is GAGVSQSPSNKVTEKGKDVELRCDPISGHTALYWYRQSLGQGLEFLIYFQGNSAPDKSGLPSDRFSAERTGGSVSTLTIQRTQQEDSAVYLCASSLRGGGGRDTQYFGPGTRLTVL.